The 14 T cell receptor beta chains listed next were all sequenced from one sample in a study of cytomegalovirus exposure and HLA in healthy donors. Amplification used 60 Vbeta primers and 13 Jbeta primers. The data were produced by immunoSEQ multiplex PCR, yet TCRdb's version contains in-frame clones alone and is incomplete. Of tens of thousands of clones in the sample, about 78% are singletons; the top ten hold roughly an eighth. Material: PBMCs. The receptors derive from a woman aged 40 to 50 in good health and CMV-seropositive.

The chain uses TRBV6-1 and TRBJ2-3; a possible D gene is TRBD2 (5 bases). The germline V and J ends were trimmed by 6 bases and 7 bases, with 14 bases remaining between them. Per the germline V gene, CDR1 is MNHNS and CDR2 is SASEGT. The CDR3 length is 13 residues. Written as DNA, the CDR3 is TGTGCCAGCAGCTCCTCGAGGGAAAATACGCAGTATTTT. It yields the protein CASSSSRENTQYF.

This clone was counted a few times. Other nucleotide sequences from this sample produce the same CDR3. The chain uses TRBV6-1 and TRBJ1-2; 7 bases line up with TRBD1. The ends lost 7 bases at V and 4 bases at J; junction bases unmatched: 12. CDR3 length equals 15 residues. From germline, CDR1 is MNHNS and CDR2 SASEGT. The CDR3 region has the DNA TGTGCCAGCAACAGAGACAGGGTGGGAGGCTATGGCTACACCTTC. As protein: CASNRDRVGGYGYTF.

The genes are TRBV7-6 and TRBJ2-3; 9 bases fit TRBD2. V lost 4 bases and J lost 4; bases outside the gene matches: 15. This CDR3 is 18 amino acids long. CDR1 is SGHVS, CDR2 FNYEAQ, per germline. CDR3: CASSSTRLAGPGSDTQYF. CDR3 DNA sequence: TGTGCCAGCAGCTCGACCCGGCTAGCGGGGCCCGGTTCAGATACGCAGTATTTT.

The chain carries TRBV10-1 and TRBJ2-3; 7 nucleotides align to TRBD1. CDR3 size: 17 residues. Germline trimming cut 3 bases from V and 5 bases from J; bases unmatched to any gene: 14. CDR1 WNHNN and CDR2 SYGVQD come from the germline V gene (reference sequence). CDR3 nucleotides: TGCGCCAGCAGTGATTCGTTTACAGGGGATTCAGGAGATACGCAGTATTTT. Residues: CASSDSFTGDSGDTQYF.

This chain connects TRBV5-6 to TRBJ2-7, with a possible D match to TRBD1 (6 bases). CDR1 is SGHDT, CDR2 YYEEEE, per germline. The CDR3 is 13 residues long. V was cut by 4 bases and J by 6 bases, with 14 bases left in between. CDR3 DNA sequence: TGTGCCAGCAGCGGAATGGCAGGGGTCGAGCAGTACTTC. Translation gives CASSGMAGVEQYF.

The CDR3 here is CATSRDPGARTEAFF. The DNA for the CDR3 is TGTGCCACCAGCAGAGACCCGGGAGCAAGGACTGAAGCTTTCTTT. The rearrangement joins TRBV15 to TRBJ1-1; D gene ambiguous. The CDR3 consists of 15 residues. Germline V CDR1 and CDR2: LNHNV, YYDKDF (reference sequence). Trimming cost V 0 bases and J 5 bases, with 13 bases left between them.

V and J are TRBV4-2 and TRBJ1-2, with a weak D call TRBD1 (5 bases). Germline CDR1 and CDR2: LGHNA and YNFKEQ. The CDR3 covers 15 residues. Trimming left V 0 bases short and J 4 bases short, with 12 bases between. CDR3 residues: CASSQEWRGIYGYTF. The CDR3 bases are TGTGCCAGCAGCCAAGAGTGGAGGGGAATCTATGGCTACACCTTC.

The chain recombines TRBV5-1 with TRBJ2-1, with 7 bases aligning to TRBD1. The CDR3 is made up of 15 amino acids. V shed 4 bases, J shed 10 bases, and the junction held 14 bases outside the gene matches. The germline V gene encodes CDR1 SGHRS and CDR2 YFSETQ. The chain's CDR3 is CASSPEGTANGEQFF. The CDR3 DNA reads TGCGCCAGCAGCCCCGAGGGGACAGCAAATGGGGAGCAGTTCTTC.

The chain combines TRBV11-2 with TRBJ2-3, with 8 bases that match TRBD2. In germline, CDR1 is SGHAT, CDR2 FQNNGV. CDR3 length: 15 residues. V gave up 4 bases and J gave up 4 bases; unmatched junction bases: 7. This CDR3 reads CASSSGGRLSDTQYF. The CDR3 DNA follows: TGTGCCAGCAGCTCGGGGGGGCGTCTATCAGATACGCAGTATTTT.

The chain carries TRBV7-9 and TRBJ1-1; TRBD1 agrees at 7 bases. This CDR3 has 16 amino acids. Germline-derived CDR1 and CDR2 are SEHNR and FQNEAQ (reference sequence). V lost 1 base, J lost 2 bases, and 7 bases stayed unmatched. For the CDR3, the DNA is TGTGCCAGCAGCTTAGTGAGGGGGCGTGTAAACACTGAAGCTTTCTTT. It yields the protein CASSLVRGRVNTEAFF.

V gene TRBV10-1 combines with J gene TRBJ2-4, with 7 bases matching TRBD2. This CDR3 is built from 15 residues. The trim removed 0 bases at V and 6 bases at J, leaving 5 bases unmatched. CDR1 is WNHNN and CDR2 is SYGVQD in the germline V gene (reference sequence). Here the CDR3 reads CASSESGGGGNIQYF. The DNA for the CDR3 is TGCGCCAGCAGTGAGTCGGGCGGGGGAGGAAACATTCAGTACTTC.

This clone turned up a few times. The genes are TRBV19 and TRBJ1-1; D possibly corresponds to TRBD1 (6 bases). The CDR3 has 16 residues. V lost 7 bases to trimming and J lost 7 bases, with 25 bases between them. CDR1 LNHDA and CDR2 SQIVND come from the germline V gene (reference sequence). CDR3 amino acids: CASKGGGSILLGEAFF. DNA of the CDR3: TGTGCCAGTAAGGGGGGAGGGAGCATCCTTTTAGGTGAAGCTTTCTTT.

This sequence joins TRBV19 and TRBJ1-1; TRBD1 might be the D (5 bases). The germline V gene has CDR1 LNHDA and CDR2 SQIVND (reference sequence). CDR3 size: 16 residues. The germline V and J ends were trimmed by 1 base and 5 bases, with 17 bases remaining between them. The CDR3 sequence: CASSIVQRGRETEAFF. The CDR3 coding sequence is TGTGCCAGTAGTATAGTTCAGCGGGGACGAGAAACTGAAGCTTTCTTT.

The rearrangement joins TRBV7-2 to TRBJ2-2; TRBD2 matches at 8 bases. The CDR3 covers 15 residues. Germline V gene data show CDR1 as SGHTA and CDR2 as FQGNSA. J gave up 6 bases and V 3 bases, and 6 bases lay outside the gene matches. CDR3 protein: CASSFQLAGSGELFF. In nucleotides, the CDR3 is TGTGCCAGCAGCTTCCAGTTAGCGGGGTCCGGGGAGCTGTTTTTT.